Detailed here is one T cell receptor (beta chain). V dropped 2 bases and J dropped 7; count of bases not matched to a gene: 4. From germline, CDR1 is MDHEN and CDR2 SYDVKM. The CDR3 is 16 amino acids. The data were taken from a study of blood T cell repertoires in COVID-19. In the study overall: Samples representing acute and convalescent COVID-19 were sourced from the United States, Italy and Spain. Nucleic acid was either cDNA or gDNA, and it came from T cells, B-cell-depleted T cells, or PBMCs.

In the original workflow: Estimation of nucleated cell counts relied on the amplification of reference gene primers. TCRdb's copy holds only in-frame clones and misses some; the assay was immunoSEQ multiplex PCR. V, J and clone size reflect that table, while D and trimming were determined from the DNA. Among 150,000 or so clones listed, approximately 83% were seen once. This receptor was identified in a man aged 65 to 85 who had recovered from COVID-19. The rearrangement links TRBV28 to TRBJ2-1, with 14 bases identical to TRBD2. Sequencing was performed on peripheral blood. This CDR3 reads CASSLHGTSGRNEQFF. The CDR3 DNA is TGTGCCAGCAGTTTACACGGGACTAGCGGGAGAAATGAGCAGTTCTTC. Full variable domain (missing parts from reference TRBV28 and TRBJ2-1): DVKVTQSSRYLVKRTGEKVFLECVQDMDHENMFWYRQDPGLGLRLIYFSYDVKMKEKGDIPEGYSVSREKKERFSLILESASTNQTSMYLCASSLHGTSGRNEQFFGPGTRLTVL.